Each of the 18 T cell receptor beta chains below was sequenced from the same sample in a study of blood T cell repertoires in COVID-19. Clones were sequenced by immunoSEQ multiplex PCR, and TCRdb holds only the in-frame ones, with some missing. Of some 270,000 clones in the sample, 80% to 90% were seen once. Source material: PBMCs or T cells enriched from blood (not recorded which). These receptors were taken from a woman aged 30 to 39 who had recovered from COVID-19.

The V gene is TRBV7-8, the J gene TRBJ2-3, with 10 bases aligning to TRBD2. V gave up 5 bases and J gave up 4 bases; unmatched junction bases: 18. This CDR3 has 19 amino acids. Germline-derived CDR1 and CDR2 are SGHVS and FQNEAQ. The CDR3 here is CASSRGASGSMRASDTQYF. CDR3 bases: TGTGCCAGCAGCCGAGGGGCTAGCGGGAGTATGCGTGCATCAGATACGCAGTATTTT.

This chain joins TRBV4-1 and TRBJ2-3; TRBD1 matches 8 bases. Germline V gives CDR1 MGHRA, CDR2 YSYEKL. V lost 0 bases and J lost 3; bases outside the gene matches: 8. CDR3 length: 17 residues. The CDR3 region is CASSQDRRTGKTDTQYF. DNA for the CDR3: TGCGCCAGCAGCCAAGATAGGAGGACAGGGAAGACAGATACGCAGTATTTT.

To note about this clone: Other DNA sequences in this specimen translate into the identical CDR3. The chain joins TRBV3-1 (or the pseudogene TRBV3-2) to TRBJ2-7, with 14 bases identical to TRBD2. This CDR3 comprises 15 residues. After removal of 6 bases from V and 4 bases from J, the junction contained 5 bases not matched to a gene. Germline V gives CDR1 LGHDT, CDR2 YNNKEL (reference sequence). The chain's CDR3 is CASSPGLAGVYEQYF. The CDR3 DNA sequence: TGTGCCAGCAGTCCGGGACTAGCGGGAGTGTACGAGCAGTACTTC.

This chain connects TRBV28 to TRBJ2-5, with D perhaps matching TRBD1 (5 bases). Deletions cut 2 bases from V and 3 bases from J, with 7 bases between. The CDR3 sequence is 13 residues long. The V gene's germline CDR1 is MDHEN and CDR2 SYDVKM. CDR3 nucleotide sequence: TGTGCCAGCAGTTTAAAGGGGAAAGAGACCCAGTACTTC. It yields the protein CASSLKGKETQYF.

The genes are TRBV4-2 and TRBJ2-1, with TRBD2 identical over 8 bases. This CDR3 is 18 amino acids long. V dropped 1 base and J dropped 3; count of bases not matched to a gene: 11. Per germline, CDR1 LGHNA and CDR2 YNFKEQ. DNA of the CDR3: TGTGCCAGCAGCCAAGGAGGGAACGGGGGGGCTTACTACAATGAGCAGTTCTTC. This encodes CASSQGGNGGAYYNEQFF.

This chain links TRBV19 with TRBJ1-2; TRBD1 might be the D (6 bases). With 7 bases removed from V and 2 bases from J, the gap between germline ends came to 20 bases. Germline V gene data show CDR1 as LNHDA and CDR2 as SQIVND (reference sequence). The CDR3 contains 16 residues. CDR3 region: CASTRNQGRGNYGYTF. The CDR3 DNA sequence: TGTGCCAGTACCCGAAACCAGGGCAGGGGAAACTATGGCTACACCTTC.

V usage is TRBV18 and J usage is TRBJ1-5; possibly TRBD1 for D (5 bases). CDR3 length equals 17 residues. Trimming shortened V by 1 base and J by 3 bases, and 16 bases separated the two germline ends. Germline CDR1 and CDR2: KGHSH and LQKENI. CDR3 sequence reads: CASSPQLATGDNQPQHF. The CDR3 DNA reads as TGTGCCAGCTCACCACAGCTGGCGACGGGGGACAATCAGCCCCAGCATTTT.

The V call is TRBV27, the J call TRBJ1-4; TRBD1 matches at 10 bases. V gave up 5 bases and J gave up 8 bases; unmatched junction bases: 8. Germline values: CDR1 MNHEY, CDR2 SMNVEV (reference sequence). The CDR3 has 15 amino acids. In DNA form, the CDR3 reads TGTGCCAGCAGTGGGTCTGGGACAGGGGAAGAAAAACTGTTTTTT. It is translated as CASSGSGTGEEKLFF.

The CDR3 DNA sequence: TGTGCCAGCATTGGGCTTAATACGCAGTATTTT. It codes for CASIGLNTQYF. The rearrangement uses TRBV28 and TRBJ2-3; D unclear. Germline CDR1 is MDHEN and CDR2 is SYDVKM. The CDR3 covers 11 residues. Between the trimmed V and J ends, which lost 7 bases and 7 bases, there was a span of 9 bases.

The gene calls are TRBV6-5 and TRBJ1-6; a possible D gene is TRBD1 (5 bases). Trimming took 2 bases from V and 8 from J, leaving 10 bases between them. Germline CDR1 is MNHEY and CDR2 is SVGAGI. The CDR3 is 14 residues long. The CDR3 bases are TGTGCCAGCAGTTACCGCTCGGGGGATTCACCCCTCCACTTT. Amino acids: CASSYRSGDSPLHF.

The V call is TRBV7-6, the J call TRBJ2-5, with D tentatively TRBD1 (6 bases). Trimming shortened V by 2 bases and J by 4 bases, and 17 bases separated the two germline ends. CDR1 is SGHVS and CDR2 is FNYEAQ in the germline V gene. CDR3 length: 16 residues. Here the CDR3 reads CASSLKGGGGRETQYF. CDR3 coding DNA: TGTGCCAGCAGCTTAAAAGGGGGTGGGGGAAGAGAGACCCAGTACTTC.

The chain links TRBV4-1 to TRBJ1-6, with 7 bases lining up with TRBD1. The CDR3 totals 15 residues. The germline V gene has CDR1 MGHRA and CDR2 YSYEKL. Trimming removed 3 bases from V and 5 bases from J; junction bases left unmatched: 4. The CDR3 coding sequence is TGCGCCAGCAGCCAGTTGACAGGGAATAATTCACCCCTCCACTTT. As protein: CASSQLTGNNSPLHF.

The V and J genes are TRBV7-8 and TRBJ2-3; D remains ambiguous. Trimming removed 6 bases at V and 1 base at J, with 11 bases between. From germline, CDR1 is SGHVS and CDR2 FQNEAQ. This CDR3 has 14 residues. The CDR3 here is CASRSVARTDTQYF. CDR3 in DNA: TGTGCCAGCAGAAGCGTGGCTCGCACAGATACGCAGTATTTT. The variable domain in full, with the rest retrieved from reference TRBV7-8 and TRBJ2-3, is GAGVSQSPRYKVAKRGQDVALRCDPISGHVSLFWYQQALGQGPEFLTYFQNEAQLDKSGLPSDRFFAERPEGSVSTLKIQRTQQEDSAVYLCASRSVARTDTQYFGPGTRLTVL.

V is TRBV3-1 (or the pseudogene TRBV3-2) and J is TRBJ1-1; a possible D gene is TRBD1 (5 bases). The V end lost 0 bases, the J end lost 0 bases, and 11 bases lay between the germline ends. Germline V CDR1 and CDR2: LGHDT, YNNKEL (reference sequence). The CDR3 sequence is 16 residues long. The CDR3, as DNA: TGTGCCAGCAGCCAAGATCCGACAGTCCTGAACACTGAAGCTTTCTTT. Its translation is CASSQDPTVLNTEAFF.

The rearrangement links TRBV2 to TRBJ2-3; 13 positions agree with TRBD2. With 5 bases clipped from V and 6 bases from J, the junction kept 11 bases outside the gene matches. Germline lookup yields CDR1 SNHLY and CDR2 FYNNEI. This CDR3 has 17 amino acids. The CDR3: CASSPEGTSGVEDTQYF. The CDR3 DNA is TGTGCCAGCAGTCCCGAGGGGACTAGCGGGGTCGAGGATACGCAGTATTTT. Full variable domain (outside the CDR3, taken from reference TRBV2 and TRBJ2-3): EPEVTQTPSHQVTQMGQEVILRCVPISNHLYFYWYRQILGQKVEFLVSFYNNEISEKSEIFDDQFSVERPDGSNFTLKIRSTKLEDSAMYFCASSPEGTSGVEDTQYFGPGTRLTVL.

The V and J genes are TRBV5-1 and TRBJ1-1; possibly TRBD1 for D (6 bases). V shed 5 bases and J shed 1 base, with 9 bases lying between them. The CDR3 spans 13 residues. Looked up from germline, CDR1 is SGHRS and CDR2 is YFSETQ. DNA of the CDR3: TGCGCCAGCAGACCGACAGGGAACACTGAAGCTTTCTTT. Protein product: CASRPTGNTEAFF. Supplemented by reference TRBV5-1 and TRBJ1-1, the full variable domain reads KAGVTQTPRYLIKTRGQQVTLSCSPISGHRSVSWYQQTPGQGLQFLFEYFSETQRNKGNFPGRFSGRQFSNSRSEMNVSTLELGDSALYLCASRPTGNTEAFFGQGTRLTVV.

The chain has TRBV27 and TRBJ1-1; TRBD1 aligns across 9 bases. V shed 9 bases, J shed 3 bases, and the junction held 8 bases outside the gene matches. CDR3 length equals 14 residues. Per germline, CDR1 MNHEY and CDR2 SMNVEV (reference sequence). In DNA form, the CDR3 reads TGTGCCAGTAAAGACGGGACAGGGTACACTGAAGCTTTCTTT. Translating it yields CASKDGTGYTEAFF.

The chain couples TRBV5-6 to TRBJ2-5, with D possibly being TRBD1 (6 bases). This CDR3 spans 15 amino acids. Germline CDR1 SGHDT, CDR2 YYEEEE. V was shortened by 4 bases and J by 4 bases, with 17 bases between the two germline ends. The CDR3 spells CASSPSGMGAETQYF. The CDR3 DNA follows: TGTGCCAGCAGCCCCTCCGGGATGGGGGCAGAGACCCAGTACTTC.